This T cell receptor (beta chain) was sequenced in a study of cytomegalovirus exposure and HLA in healthy donors. Study at large: A data release that came early held roughly 85 million unique TCRs from HLA-typed donors.

Per germline, CDR1 SGHTA and CDR2 FQGTGA. The ends lost 2 bases at V and 0 bases at J; junction bases unmatched: 3. The CDR3 contains 15 residues. The PCR employed 60 Vbeta primers together with 13 Jbeta primers. Generated by immunoSEQ multiplex PCR, the TCRdb table keeps only in-frame clones and is missing some. The repertoire holds approximately 140,000 clones, with 88% as singletons. This clone was observed a handful of times. Sample: PBMCs. This clonotype originated in a middle-aged woman in good health and CMV-seronegative. This sequence joins TRBV7-3 and TRBJ2-7, with 8 bases lining up with TRBD2. CDR3 sequence: CASSLSSGSSYEQYF. CDR3 sequence (DNA): TGTGCCAGCAGCTTATCCAGCGGGAGCTCCTACGAGCAGTACTTC.